These 27 T cell receptor beta chains were all obtained from the same sample, sequenced in a study of blood T cell repertoires in COVID-19. Clones were sequenced by immunoSEQ multiplex PCR, and TCRdb holds only the in-frame ones, with some missing. The data contain approximately 460,000 clones, 89% of them seen just once; the ten biggest clones take up about 1%. Specimen: peripheral blood. The origin of the receptors is a man between 18 and 29 years old with COVID-19, enrolled during active disease.

The V call is TRBV19, the J call TRBJ2-3; TRBD2 matches 7 bases. This CDR3 has 15 amino acids. Germline loops: CDR1 LNHDA, CDR2 SQIVND (reference sequence). V gave up 4 bases and J gave up 2 bases; unmatched junction bases: 6. The CDR3, as DNA: TGTGCCAGTAGTACCGCTAGCGGCCACACAGATACGCAGTATTTT. This sequence encodes CASSTASGHTDTQYF.

V gene TRBV25-1 combines with J gene TRBJ2-3; 7 bases line up with TRBD2. The CDR3 extends over 16 amino acids. Losses at the gene ends were 4 bases for V and 0 bases for J; bases not matched to a gene: 7. The germline CDR1 and CDR2 sequences are MGHDK and SYGVNS. CDR3 sequence reads: CASSGGAGVSTDTQYF. DNA of the CDR3: TGTGCCAGCAGTGGCGGGGCGGGGGTTAGCACAGATACGCAGTATTTT.

This sequence joins TRBV10-2 and TRBJ2-1; 9 bases fit TRBD2. The germline gives CDR1 WSHSY, CDR2 SAAADI. The CDR3 contains 15 residues. Trimming removed 7 bases from V and 5 bases from J; junction bases left unmatched: 9. This chain's CDR3 is CASTGLAGADNEQFF. In DNA, the CDR3 is TGCGCCAGCACTGGGTTAGCGGGGGCCGACAATGAGCAGTTCTTC.

The chain couples TRBV5-1 to TRBJ2-2; 9 bases fit TRBD2. V dropped 1 base and J dropped 2; count of bases not matched to a gene: 3. Germline-derived CDR1 and CDR2 are SGHRS and YFSETQ. The CDR3 consists of 16 residues. This CDR3 reads CASSLTSGSNTGELFF. The CDR3 coding sequence is TGCGCCAGCAGCTTGACTAGCGGGTCCAACACCGGGGAGCTGTTTTTT.

This chain links TRBV9 with TRBJ2-3; the match to TRBD2 covers 7 bases. The J segment lost 6 bases and the V segment lost 0 bases, leaving 7 bases of the junction unmatched. Germline-derived CDR1 and CDR2 are SGDLS and YYNGEE. CDR3 length: 15 amino acids. DNA of the CDR3: TGTGCCAGCAGCGTAGAGGCGGGAGAGCCGGATACGCAGTATTTT. This gives the protein CASSVEAGEPDTQYF.

V is TRBV29-1 and J is TRBJ2-1; 7 bases fit TRBD2. CDR3 length: 16 amino acids. V gave up 0 bases and J gave up 1 base; unmatched junction bases: 6. CDR1 SQVTM and CDR2 ANQGSEA come from the germline V gene. CDR3 sequence reads: CSVEDRTSMSYNEQFF. DNA of the CDR3: TGCAGCGTTGAAGATCGGACTAGTATGTCCTACAATGAGCAGTTCTTC.

This chain links TRBV3-1 (or the pseudogene TRBV3-2) with TRBJ2-7; 9 nucleotides agree with TRBD2. V gave up 4 bases and J gave up 4 bases; unmatched junction bases: 8. CDR3 size: 15 residues. In germline, CDR1 is LGHDT, CDR2 YNNKEL (reference sequence). The CDR3 loop reads CASSRLAGIRYEQYF. Written as DNA, the CDR3 is TGTGCCAGCAGCCGCCTAGCGGGAATTAGGTACGAGCAGTACTTC.

This chain uses TRBV18 with TRBJ2-1, with D possibly being TRBD1 (5 bases). The length of the CDR3 is 15 residues. Germline CDR1 KGHSH, CDR2 LQKENI. V lost 1 base, J lost 4 bases, and 11 bases lay in between. CDR3 sequence: CASSPQGKGYNEQFF. In nucleotides, the CDR3 is TGTGCCAGCTCACCACAGGGGAAGGGATACAATGAGCAGTTCTTC.

The CDR3 protein is CASTKGGLAGGPVNEQFF. CDR3 in DNA: TGTGCCAGCACCAAGGGGGGACTAGCGGGAGGGCCAGTCAATGAGCAGTTCTTC. V and J are TRBV25-1 and TRBJ2-1; 16 bases agree with TRBD2. The CDR3 has 18 amino acids. Looked up from germline, CDR1 is MGHDK and CDR2 is SYGVNS. The V gene end was trimmed by 7 bases and the J gene end by 6 bases; junction bases not matched to a gene: 12.

The chain uses TRBV7-9 and TRBJ2-7, with 10 bases that match TRBD1. The CDR3 contains 16 residues. Germline-derived CDR1 and CDR2 are SEHNR and FQNEAQ (reference sequence). J lost 1 base, V lost 4 bases, and 7 bases had no gene match. In DNA form, the CDR3 reads TGTGCCAGCAGCTGGTATGGGACAGGGGCATCCTACGAGCAGTACTTC. Its translation is CASSWYGTGASYEQYF.

The chain joins TRBV5-1 to TRBJ1-3; D possibly corresponds to TRBD1 (6 bases). This CDR3 has 15 amino acids. The ends were cut back, 4 bases at V and 4 bases at J, with 15 bases in the middle. CDR1 SGHRS and CDR2 YFSETQ come from the germline V gene. The CDR3 here is CASSPSGGQGNTIYF. CDR3 nucleotides: TGCGCCAGCAGCCCATCGGGGGGGCAGGGAAACACCATATATTTT.

The V call is TRBV3-1 (or the pseudogene TRBV3-2), the J call TRBJ2-5, with D tentatively TRBD1 (7 bases). Germline assignment: CDR1 LGHDT and CDR2 YNNKEL (reference sequence). Trimming removed 0 bases at V and 7 bases at J, with 21 bases between. CDR3 length: 17 residues. This CDR3 reads CASSQDTGRGVGRTQYF. In DNA, the CDR3 is TGTGCCAGCAGCCAAGATACGGGCAGGGGGGTGGGAAGGACCCAGTACTTC.

V and J are TRBV6-6 and TRBJ2-3, with 12 bases identical to TRBD2. This CDR3 comprises 16 residues. Germline trimming cut 4 bases from V and 3 bases from J; bases unmatched to any gene: 5. The germline V gene encodes CDR1 MNHNY and CDR2 SVGAGI (reference sequence). CDR3 sequence (DNA): TGTGCCAGCAGTTGGATGACTAGCGGGAGAACAGATACGCAGTATTTT. Amino acids: CASSWMTSGRTDTQYF.

The rearrangement uses TRBV20-1 and TRBJ1-2, with no clear D. Deletions cut 4 bases from V and 13 bases from J, with 13 bases between. Germline CDR1 DFQATT, CDR2 SNEGSKA (reference sequence). The CDR3 covers 10 residues. In DNA, the CDR3 is TGCAGTGCTACCTTGGAGAGTCCCACCTTC. Protein sequence: CSATLESPTF.

V is TRBV6-1 and J is TRBJ1-4; unclear D gene. The CDR3 loop spans 15 amino acids. The V and J ends lost 1 base and 7 bases respectively, with 13 bases between them. The germline V gene encodes CDR1 MNHNS and CDR2 SASEGT. CDR3 loop: CASSEDHGNFEKLFF. CDR3 bases: TGTGCCAGCAGTGAAGACCACGGGAACTTTGAAAAACTGTTTTTT.

In this sample, this clone turned up a few times. The chain links TRBV7-9 to TRBJ2-7, with D possibly TRBD1 on 6 matching bases. Germline V gene lookup returns CDR1 SEHNR and CDR2 FQNEAQ (reference sequence). The V and J ends lost 6 bases and 7 bases respectively, with 13 bases between them. The CDR3 spans 12 residues. CDR3 amino acids: CASRSTGLEQYF. The CDR3 region has the DNA TGTGCCAGCAGAAGCACAGGGCTGGAGCAGTACTTC.

The rearrangement links TRBV2 to TRBJ1-4; 9 nucleotides match TRBD1. Trimming at V came to 2 bases and at J to 5 bases, leaving 3 bases not matched to a gene. Germline lookup yields CDR1 SNHLY and CDR2 FYNNEI. The CDR3 consists of 15 residues. For the CDR3, the DNA is TGTGCCAGCAGTGAACAGGGACAGGGCAATGAAAAACTGTTTTTT. It yields the protein CASSEQGQGNEKLFF.

V gene TRBV7-2 combines with J gene TRBJ2-5, with 9 bases lining up with TRBD2. V lost 5 bases, J lost 2 bases, and 6 bases stayed unmatched. This CDR3 spans 15 amino acids. Germline V gives CDR1 SGHTA, CDR2 FQGNSA. CDR3 coding DNA: TGTGCCAGCAGCGACTCAGCGGGGGGACAAGAGACCCAGTACTTC. Protein sequence: CASSDSAGGQETQYF.

V usage is TRBV5-1 and J usage is TRBJ2-4, with 9 nucleotides matching TRBD1. This CDR3 is 16 amino acids long. Germline V gene lookup returns CDR1 SGHRS and CDR2 YFSETQ. Trimming took 2 bases from V and 2 from J; bases not matched to a gene: 5. DNA for the CDR3: TGCGCCAGCAGCTTAGGCACAGGGGGCACCAAAAACATTCAGTACTTC. Amino acids: CASSLGTGGTKNIQYF.

V gene TRBV5-5 combines with J gene TRBJ1-3; a weak D match, TRBD1 (5 bases). The CDR3 covers 15 residues. The V end was cut by 0 bases, the J end by 1 base, with 8 bases between. CDR1 is SGHKS and CDR2 is YYEKEE in the germline V gene (reference sequence). CDR3 protein: CASSLEGVSGNTIYF. The CDR3 bases are TGTGCCAGCAGCTTGGAAGGGGTGTCTGGAAACACCATATATTTT.

This chain links TRBV7-9 with TRBJ1-6; possible D gene TRBD1, 6 bases. CDR3 size: 13 residues. CDR1 SEHNR and CDR2 FQNEAQ come from the germline V gene (reference sequence). Trimming removed 2 bases at V and 14 bases at J, with 13 bases between. This chain's CDR3 is CASSLQGKRTLHF. The DNA of the CDR3 is TGTGCCAGCAGCTTACAGGGGAAGAGGACCCTCCACTTT.

This sequence joins TRBV10-1 and TRBJ1-2; perhaps TRBD1 as D (5 bases). The CDR3 loop spans 13 amino acids. Per germline, CDR1 WNHNN and CDR2 SYGVQD (reference sequence). Trimming cost V 4 bases and J 7 bases, with 13 bases left between them. CDR3 sequence (DNA): TGCGCCAGCAGTGGTCGCCAGGGATGTGGCTACACCTTC. Translated: CASSGRQGCGYTF.

This clone was seen more than once but under ten times. The CDR3 loop reads CASLSNNQPQHF. In nucleotides, the CDR3 is TGTGCCAGCCTCTCTAATAATCAGCCCCAGCATTTT. V gene TRBV6-5 combines with J gene TRBJ1-5; D is unresolved. Deletions cut 8 bases from V and 4 bases from J, with 9 bases between. The CDR3 contains 12 residues. Germline assignment: CDR1 MNHEY and CDR2 SVGAGI.

This rearrangement joins TRBV15 to TRBJ1-2; 7 nucleotides match TRBD1. Losses at the gene ends were 0 bases for V and 6 bases for J; bases not matched to a gene: 7. The CDR3 is 15 residues long. Germline CDR1 LNHNV, CDR2 YYDKDF (reference sequence). The CDR3 sequence: CATSRDAGGYDGYTF. The CDR3 nucleotides are TGTGCCACCAGCAGAGATGCAGGGGGTTACGATGGCTACACCTTC.

V is TRBV5-6 and J is TRBJ2-7, with D perhaps TRBD2 (6 bases). The germline V gene has CDR1 SGHDT and CDR2 YYEEEE. The CDR3 runs 14 residues. The V end was cut by 0 bases, the J end by 4 bases, with 11 bases between. CDR3 in amino acids: CASSLDGRWYEQYF. The DNA of the CDR3 is TGTGCCAGCAGCTTGGACGGGAGATGGTACGAGCAGTACTTC.

The V gene is TRBV19, the J gene TRBJ1-5, with TRBD1 as a possible D gene (6 bases). The germline V gene encodes CDR1 LNHDA and CDR2 SQIVND (reference sequence). The V end was cut by 7 bases, the J end by 0 bases, with 16 bases between. The length of the CDR3 is 16 residues. The CDR3 nucleotides are TGTGCCAGTAATGGGCTCCAGGGGTATAGCAATCAGCCCCAGCATTTT. This sequence encodes CASNGLQGYSNQPQHF.

This clone was counted a single time. This chain uses TRBV11-3 with TRBJ2-3, with D possibly being TRBD2 (6 bases). With 3 bases removed from V and 3 bases from J, the gap between germline ends came to 19 bases. There are 17 residues in the CDR3. Germline CDR1 is SGHNT and CDR2 is YENEEA. The CDR3 DNA is TGTGCCAGCAGCTTTCGAGCGGGCCCCAGAGGGACAGATACGCAGTATTTT. Its translation: CASSFRAGPRGTDTQYF.